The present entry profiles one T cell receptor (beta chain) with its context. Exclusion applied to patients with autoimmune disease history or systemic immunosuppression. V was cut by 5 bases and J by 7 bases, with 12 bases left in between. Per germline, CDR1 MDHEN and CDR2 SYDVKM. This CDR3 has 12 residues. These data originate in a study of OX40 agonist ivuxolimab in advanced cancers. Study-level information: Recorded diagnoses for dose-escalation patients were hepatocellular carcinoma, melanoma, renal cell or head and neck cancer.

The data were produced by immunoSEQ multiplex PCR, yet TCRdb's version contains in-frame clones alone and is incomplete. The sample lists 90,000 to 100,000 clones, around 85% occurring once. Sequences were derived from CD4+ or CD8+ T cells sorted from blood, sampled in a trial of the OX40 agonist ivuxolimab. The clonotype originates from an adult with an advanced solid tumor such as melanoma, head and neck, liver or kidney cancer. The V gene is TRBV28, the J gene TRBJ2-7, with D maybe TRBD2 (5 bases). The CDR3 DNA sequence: TGTGCCAGCAGTGTAGTAGCGCTAGAGCAGTACTTC. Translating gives CASSVVALEQYF.